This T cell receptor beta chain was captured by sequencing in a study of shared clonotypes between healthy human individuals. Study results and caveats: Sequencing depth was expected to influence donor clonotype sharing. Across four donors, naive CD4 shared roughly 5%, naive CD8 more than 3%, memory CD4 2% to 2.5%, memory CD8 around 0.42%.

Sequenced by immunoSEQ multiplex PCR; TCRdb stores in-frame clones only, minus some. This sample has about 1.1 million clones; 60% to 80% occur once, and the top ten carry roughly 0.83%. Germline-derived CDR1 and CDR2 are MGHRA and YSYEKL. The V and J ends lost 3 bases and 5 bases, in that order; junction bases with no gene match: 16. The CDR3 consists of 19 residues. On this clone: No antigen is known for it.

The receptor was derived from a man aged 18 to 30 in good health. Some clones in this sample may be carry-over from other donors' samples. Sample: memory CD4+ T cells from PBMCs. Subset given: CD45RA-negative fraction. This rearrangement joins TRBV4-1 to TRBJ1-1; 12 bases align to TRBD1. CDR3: CASSHPAGTGGQLGTEAFF. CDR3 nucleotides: TGCGCCAGCAGCCACCCCGCCGGGACAGGGGGCCAATTAGGGACTGAAGCTTTCTTT.